The entry below describes one T cell receptor (beta chain). Its antigen is unidentified. This CDR3 is 15 amino acids long. Germline V gene data show CDR1 as DFQATT and CDR2 as SNEGSKA (reference sequence). J was trimmed by 4 bases and V by 6 bases; bases with no gene match: 11. The data derive from a study of CD8 T cells in ankylosing spondylitis. Whole-study results and caveats: Disease-associated clones were reportedly significantly overrepresented in matched ankylosing spondylitis synovial fluid. A motif in TCR beta, a set of about 8 highly homologous variants, appeared characteristic of ankylosing spondylitis blood.

A single record per CDR3 protein comes from TCRdb applying MiXCR to the 5' RACE reads. The sample contains roughly 470,000 distinct CDR3 sequences, 25% to 30% of which appear only once. V and J are TRBV20-1 and TRBJ2-1; TRBD2 matches 8 bases. This TCR was sampled from a male donor with ankylosing spondylitis. Source material: blood, either unsorted or a sorted T cell fraction (not recorded which). The DNA for the CDR3 is TGCAGTGCAGAAGATGTGGTAGCGGGATACAATGAGCAGTTCTTC. Amino acid sequence: CSAEDVVAGYNEQFF.